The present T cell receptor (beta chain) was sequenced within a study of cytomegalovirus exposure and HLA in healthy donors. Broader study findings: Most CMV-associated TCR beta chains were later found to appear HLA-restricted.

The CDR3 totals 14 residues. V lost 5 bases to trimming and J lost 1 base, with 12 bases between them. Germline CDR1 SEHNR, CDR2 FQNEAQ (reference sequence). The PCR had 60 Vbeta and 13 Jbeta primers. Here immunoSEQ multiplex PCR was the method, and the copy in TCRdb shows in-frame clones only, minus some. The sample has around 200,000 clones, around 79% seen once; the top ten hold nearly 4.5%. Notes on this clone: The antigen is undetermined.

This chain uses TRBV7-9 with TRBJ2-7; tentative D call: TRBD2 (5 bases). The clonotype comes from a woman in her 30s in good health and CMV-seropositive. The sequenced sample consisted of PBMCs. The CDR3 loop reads CASSTTSGSYEQYF. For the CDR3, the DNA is TGTGCCAGCAGCACAACGAGCGGTTCCTACGAGCAGTACTTC.